This entry lists 30 T cell receptor beta chains sequenced from one sample in a study of Ad26.COV2.S vaccination and SARS-CoV-2 variants. Here immunoSEQ multiplex PCR was the method, and the copy in TCRdb shows in-frame clones only, minus some. The sample includes 350,000 to 400,000 clones, approximately 91% of them seen just once. Treatment denoted: some 19 received Ad26.COV2.S at low or high dose, single or two shots; roughly five received placebo; per-sample allocation not given. Sampling was done on day 63 after the first vaccine or placebo injection. The starting material was peripheral blood, obtained in a trial of Ad26.COV2.S vaccine versus placebo. The receptors come from a person between 18 and 59 years old who received the Ad26.COV2.S COVID-19 vaccine or a placebo.

The chain couples TRBV5-5 to TRBJ1-1; no clear D gene. CDR1 and CDR2 from the germline V gene are SGHKS and YYEKEE (reference sequence). Trimming removed 0 bases at V and 7 bases at J, with 4 bases between. The CDR3 has 11 residues. CDR3 in amino acids: CASSLAVEAFF. In DNA form, the CDR3 reads TGTGCCAGCAGCTTGGCTGTTGAAGCTTTCTTT.

V usage is TRBV4-1 and J usage is TRBJ2-2, with TRBD2 identical over 8 bases. This CDR3 has 19 amino acids. The germline CDR1 and CDR2 sequences are MGHRA and YSYEKL. Losses at the gene ends were 2 bases for V and 2 bases for J; bases not matched to a gene: 13. CDR3 amino acids: CASSQRRAARGANTGELFF. The CDR3 DNA sequence: TGCGCCAGCAGCCAAAGGAGGGCGGCGCGGGGGGCAAACACCGGGGAGCTGTTTTTT.

This sequence joins TRBV7-9 and TRBJ1-2; no reliable D call. The CDR3 loop spans 14 amino acids. From germline, CDR1 is SEHNR and CDR2 FQNEAQ (reference sequence). With 5 bases removed from V and 5 bases from J, the gap between germline ends came to 15 bases. The CDR3 coding sequence is TGTGCCAGCAGCAACGGAGGAGCGAAATATGGCTACACCTTC. Amino acid sequence: CASSNGGAKYGYTF. The complete variable domain, with remaining parts taken from reference TRBV7-9 and TRBJ1-2, reads DTGVSQNPRHKITKRGQNVTFRCDPISEHNRLYWYRQTLGQGPEFLTYFQNEAQLEKSRLLSDRFSAERPKGSFSTLEIQRTEQGDSAMYLCASSNGGAKYGYTFGSGTRLTVV.

CDR3 in DNA: TGCGCCAGCAGCTTGGGGACAGCGAGCTCCTACGAGCAGTACTTC. Protein product: CASSLGTASSYEQYF. V is TRBV5-1 and J is TRBJ2-7, with a tentative D call TRBD1 (6 bases). The CDR3 length is 15 residues. Trimming removed 0 bases from V and 0 bases from J, with 10 bases in between. Germline V lookup: CDR1 SGHRS, CDR2 YFSETQ.

V gene TRBV5-1 combines with J gene TRBJ2-7; 9 bases match TRBD1. Trimming took 2 bases from V and 2 from J; bases not matched to a gene: 2. Germline lookup yields CDR1 SGHRS and CDR2 YFSETQ. The CDR3 consists of 14 residues. CDR3 in DNA: TGCGCCAGCAGCTTTAGACAGGGGGCCTACGAGCAGTACTTC. This gives the protein CASSFRQGAYEQYF. Together with reference TRBV5-1 and TRBJ2-7, the CDR3 gives the full variable domain: KAGVTQTPRYLIKTRGQQVTLSCSPISGHRSVSWYQQTPGQGLQFLFEYFSETQRNKGNFPGRFSGRQFSNSRSEMNVSTLELGDSALYLCASSFRQGAYEQYFGPGTRLTVT.

This clone showed up just once. The same CDR3 also results from other DNA sequences found in this sample. This chain connects TRBV5-4 to TRBJ1-1; D might be TRBD1 (5 bases). This CDR3 has 15 residues. Germline-derived CDR1 and CDR2 are SGHNT and YYREEE (reference sequence). The V end lost 4 bases, the J end lost 1 base, and 14 bases lay between the germline ends. The CDR3 here is CASSPRAGWNTEAFF. The CDR3 bases are TGTGCCAGCAGCCCCCGGGCAGGGTGGAACACTGAAGCTTTCTTT.

This sequence joins TRBV7-8 and TRBJ2-7; D may be TRBD2 (5 bases). V was shortened by 4 bases and J by 6 bases, with 10 bases between the two germline ends. Germline V gene sequence: CDR1 SGHVS, CDR2 FQNEAQ. The CDR3 runs to 12 residues. Here the CDR3 reads CASSSPEVEQYF. CDR3 DNA: TGTGCCAGCAGCTCCCCGGAGGTCGAGCAGTACTTC.

The chain couples TRBV5-1 to TRBJ1-6, with D maybe TRBD1 (5 bases). This CDR3 has 16 residues. The V gene lost 0 bases and the J gene lost 2 bases, with 9 bases spanning the gap. CDR1 and CDR2 from the germline V gene are SGHRS and YFSETQ. The chain's CDR3 is CASSLVGGAYNSPLHF. The CDR3 DNA reads TGCGCCAGCAGCTTGGTCGGGGGTGCCTATAATTCACCCCTCCACTTT.

The chain has TRBV7-9 and TRBJ2-1; 7 bases agree with TRBD2. V dropped 4 bases and J dropped 8; count of bases not matched to a gene: 5. The CDR3 runs 13 residues. Germline V gene sequence: CDR1 SEHNR, CDR2 FQNEAQ (reference sequence). The CDR3 nucleotides read TGTGCCAGCAGCTCAGCGGGGCGGGATGAGCAGTTCTTC. Its translation is CASSSAGRDEQFF.

The rearrangement joins TRBV27 to TRBJ1-1; no clear D gene. In germline, CDR1 is MNHEY, CDR2 SMNVEV (reference sequence). The CDR3 loop spans 11 amino acids. Trimming stripped 10 bases from V and 2 bases from J, with 8 bases between. CDR3 residues: CATESNTEAFF. The CDR3 DNA follows: TGTGCCACCGAGTCTAACACTGAAGCTTTCTTT.

The V call is TRBV20-1, the J call TRBJ2-3; D remains ambiguous. V was cut by 4 bases and J by 0 bases, with 14 bases left in between. The germline gives CDR1 DFQATT, CDR2 SNEGSKA (reference sequence). CDR3 size: 15 residues. CDR3 amino acids: CSAIDSSSSTDTQYF. In DNA, the CDR3 is TGCAGTGCTATTGACTCTTCATCTAGCACAGATACGCAGTATTTT.

The V and J genes are TRBV10-3 and TRBJ1-2; a possible D gene is TRBD1 (6 bases). Per germline, CDR1 ENHRY and CDR2 SYGVKD. This CDR3 comprises 13 residues. CDR3 sequence (DNA): TGTGCAATTAATCCGGCCAGGGGAGGCGGCTACACCTTC. This codes for CAINPARGGGYTF.

V usage is TRBV6-5 and J usage is TRBJ1-5; D call uncertain. CDR1 MNHEY and CDR2 SVGAGI come from the germline V gene. This CDR3 has 14 amino acids. V was clipped by 7 bases and J by 1 base, with 11 bases between them. The CDR3: CASKVDMSNQPQHF. The CDR3, as DNA: TGTGCCAGCAAAGTAGACATGAGCAATCAGCCCCAGCATTTT.

This chain's CDR3 is CASSVLRGAFTGELFF. In nucleotides, the CDR3 is TGTGCCAGCAGTGTACTACGGGGGGCCTTCACCGGGGAGCTGTTTTTT. This chain joins TRBV2 and TRBJ2-2; the D gene is possibly TRBD2 (7 bases). Germline values: CDR1 SNHLY, CDR2 FYNNEI. This CDR3 contains 16 residues. Trimming took off 4 bases at V and 4 bases at J, with 16 bases between the two ends.

The chain links TRBV25-1 to TRBJ1-1; TRBD1 is a possible D gene (6 bases). Germline V gene data show CDR1 as MGHDK and CDR2 as SYGVNS. V lost 2 bases to trimming and J lost 4 bases, with 11 bases between them. CDR3 length: 14 amino acids. The CDR3 DNA reads as TGTGCCAGCAGTGAACCAGGGGTGGGCACTGAAGCTTTCTTT. Protein: CASSEPGVGTEAFF.

This sequence joins TRBV5-1 and TRBJ2-7, with D tentatively TRBD1 (7 bases). Germline assignment: CDR1 SGHRS and CDR2 YFSETQ. CDR3 size: 14 residues. V shed 8 bases and J shed 1 base, with 16 bases lying between them. This chain's CDR3 is CASKEGAASYEQYF. In nucleotides, the CDR3 is TGCGCCAGTAAGGAGGGGGCGGCGTCCTACGAGCAGTACTTC.

This chain links TRBV13 with TRBJ1-2; 9 nucleotides match TRBD1. Trimming cost V 0 bases and J 8 bases; bases outside gene matches: 4. The germline gives CDR1 PRHDT, CDR2 FYEKMQ (reference sequence). The CDR3 is made up of 14 amino acids. CDR3 nucleotides: TGTGCCAGCAGCTTAGGACAGGGGGCACGAGGCTACACCTTC. This translates into CASSLGQGARGYTF. Full variable domain (remainder filled in from reference TRBV13 and TRBJ1-2): AAGVIQSPRHLIKEKRETATLKCYPIPRHDTVYWYQQGPGQDPQFLISFYEKMQSDKGSIPDRFSAQQFSDYHSELNMSSLELGDSALYFCASSLGQGARGYTFGSGTRLTVV.

V is TRBV10-1 and J is TRBJ2-1; 10 bases line up with TRBD2. This CDR3 is 17 amino acids long. Germline V gene lookup returns CDR1 WNHNN and CDR2 SYGVQD (reference sequence). V gave up 4 bases and J gave up 10 bases; unmatched junction bases: 16. CDR3 bases: TGCGCCAGCAGTGTAACCCCGGCTAGCGGGGGACTTGAGGAGCAGTTCTTC. Amino acids: CASSVTPASGGLEEQFF.

V is TRBV10-2 and J is TRBJ2-2, with unresolved D. Trimming pared 8 bases from V and 2 bases from J, leaving 12 bases between. The CDR3 spans 14 residues. Germline CDR1 and CDR2: WSHSY and SAAADI. In DNA, the CDR3 is TGCGCCAGCTTGAAGCCAGACAACACCGGGGAGCTGTTTTTT. This gives the protein CASLKPDNTGELFF.

The J gene is TRBJ2-5, the V gene TRBV5-1; TRBD1 is a possible D gene (6 bases). V dropped 4 bases and J dropped 4 bases, with 20 bases sitting between them. Germline CDR1 is SGHRS and CDR2 is YFSETQ. The CDR3 covers 16 residues. The chain's CDR3 is CASSLSDTGIGETQYF. CDR3 DNA sequence: TGCGCCAGCAGCCTCTCCGATACAGGGATCGGAGAGACCCAGTACTTC. Using reference TRBV5-1 and TRBJ2-5 for the parts outside the CDR3, the full variable domain is KAGVTQTPRYLIKTRGQQVTLSCSPISGHRSVSWYQQTPGQGLQFLFEYFSETQRNKGNFPGRFSGRQFSNSRSEMNVSTLELGDSALYLCASSLSDTGIGETQYFGPGTRLLVL.

V and J are TRBV15 and TRBJ1-2; 7 positions agree with TRBD1. With 3 bases clipped from V and 3 bases from J, the junction kept 7 bases outside the gene matches. CDR1 and CDR2 (germline): LNHNV, YYDKDF (reference sequence). The CDR3 is 15 amino acids. As DNA, the CDR3 is TGTGCCACCAGCAGTCCAGGGACAGCTCACTATGGCTACACCTTC. This codes for CATSSPGTAHYGYTF.

The V and J genes are TRBV9 and TRBJ2-5; 16 positions match TRBD2. CDR3 length equals 18 residues. V was pared by 2 bases and J by 5 bases, with 9 bases of the junction left unmatched. Germline lookup yields CDR1 SGDLS and CDR2 YYNGEE. This chain's CDR3 is CASSVPGTSGGAQETQYF. The CDR3 DNA reads as TGTGCCAGCAGCGTTCCCGGGACTAGCGGGGGGGCGCAGGAGACCCAGTACTTC.

The gene calls are TRBV19 and TRBJ1-2, with 8 positions matching TRBD1. The V gene's germline CDR1 is LNHDA and CDR2 SQIVND (reference sequence). V was pared by 9 bases and J by 5 bases, with 14 bases of the junction left unmatched. CDR3 size: 15 residues. As DNA, the CDR3 is TGTGCCAGCGGGAGGGGCAGGGGGCTCGATTATGGCTACACCTTC. Translating gives CASGRGRGLDYGYTF.

V and J are TRBV18 and TRBJ1-2, with D possibly being TRBD1 (5 bases). With 3 bases removed from V and 6 bases from J, the gap between germline ends came to 14 bases. CDR1 KGHSH and CDR2 LQKENI come from the germline V gene. The CDR3 has 14 amino acids. The CDR3 spells CASSPGQQWDGYTF. CDR3 nucleotides: TGTGCCAGCTCACCCGGACAACAATGGGATGGCTACACCTTC.

This chain uses TRBV6-2 or TRBV6-3 with TRBJ2-5; 7 bases agree with TRBD2. V lost 2 bases and J lost 1; bases outside the gene matches: 7. The CDR3 has 16 amino acids. In germline, CDR1 is MNHEY, CDR2 SVGEGT. The CDR3 region is CASSYIRGTTQETQYF. CDR3 nucleotide sequence: TGTGCCAGCAGTTACATCCGGGGGACTACCCAAGAGACCCAGTACTTC.

The chain has TRBV3-1 (or the pseudogene TRBV3-2) and TRBJ1-2, with unresolved D. The germline gives CDR1 LGHDT, CDR2 YNNKEL (reference sequence). With 0 bases removed from V and 5 bases from J, the gap between germline ends came to 13 bases. This CDR3 is built from 15 residues. The CDR3 bases are TGTGCCAGCAGCCAAGACGCGGGCGGATGGTATGGCTACACCTTC. Amino acids: CASSQDAGGWYGYTF.

The chain is built from TRBV5-1 and TRBJ2-1; D might be TRBD1 (5 bases). CDR3 size: 16 residues. The ends were cut back, 0 bases at V and 0 bases at J, with 10 bases in the middle. Germline CDR1 reads SGHRS; CDR2 reads YFSETQ. The CDR3 DNA reads as TGCGCCAGCAGCTTGGGTCAGGGTGGCTCCTACAATGAGCAGTTCTTC. Translating it yields CASSLGQGGSYNEQFF.

The chain joins TRBV4-1 to TRBJ2-1; the match to TRBD2 covers 13 bases. CDR3 length equals 15 residues. V was pared by 4 bases and J by 14 bases, with 11 bases of the junction left unmatched. Germline CDR1 reads MGHRA; CDR2 reads YSYEKL. CDR3 bases: TGCGCCAGCAGCCGCGGACTAGCGGGGGACATCCGGGAGTTCTTC. Translated, it gives CASSRGLAGDIREFF.

This clone was recorded only once. V usage is TRBV20-1 and J usage is TRBJ2-4; the match to TRBD2 covers 9 bases. The ends lost 3 bases at V and 5 bases at J; junction bases unmatched: 8. The CDR3 has 15 amino acids. Looked up from germline, CDR1 is DFQATT and CDR2 is SNEGSKA (reference sequence). The CDR3 DNA reads TGCAGTGCTAGTAAGCCTAGCGGGACACAAAACATTCAGTACTTC. Its translation is CSASKPSGTQNIQYF.

This clone was seen just once. The chain uses TRBV6-4 and TRBJ2-3; D might be TRBD1 (5 bases). Trimming cost V 6 bases and J 6 bases, with 25 bases left between them. The CDR3 is made up of 17 amino acids. In germline, CDR1 is MRHNA, CDR2 SNTAGT. In nucleotides, the CDR3 is TGTGCCAGCAGGAACAATTACAGGCCCGAGAGTGGGGATACGCAGTATTTT. Residues: CASRNNYRPESGDTQYF.